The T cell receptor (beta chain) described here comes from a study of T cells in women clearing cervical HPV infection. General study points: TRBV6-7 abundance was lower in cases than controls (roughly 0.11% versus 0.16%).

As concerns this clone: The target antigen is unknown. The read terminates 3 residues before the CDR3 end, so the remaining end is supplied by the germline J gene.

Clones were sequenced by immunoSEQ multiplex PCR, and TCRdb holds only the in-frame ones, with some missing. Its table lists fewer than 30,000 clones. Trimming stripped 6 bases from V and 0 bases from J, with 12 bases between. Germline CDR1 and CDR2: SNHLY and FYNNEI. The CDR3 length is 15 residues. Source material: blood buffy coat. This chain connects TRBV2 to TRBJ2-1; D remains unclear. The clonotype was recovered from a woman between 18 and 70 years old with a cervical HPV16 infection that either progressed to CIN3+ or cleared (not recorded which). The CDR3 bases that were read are TGTGCCAGCAGAGAGAGGTTCAGCTCCTACAATGAG. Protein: CASRERFSSYNE. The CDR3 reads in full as CASRERFSSYNEQFF.